This T cell receptor beta chain is from a study of cytotoxic CD8 clonotypes in ibrutinib-treated CLL. At the level of the study: Responses comprised 24 partial and 2 complete; at median about 68 months, about 15 remained remitted and some twelve progressed.

Cryopreserved PBMCs supplied 1.5 to 2.5 micrograms of genomic DNA for TCR beta libraries. A 1 in 200,000 to 1 in 1 million T cell depth was the sequencing target. Method: immunoSEQ multiplex PCR; TCRdb's copy keeps in-frame clones and lacks some. The data show approximately 120,000 clones, with approximately 80% seen just once and around 3.3% held by the top ten. This clonotype was obtained from a human donor with chronic lymphocytic leukemia. Sample: PBMCs, taken after 24 months of ibrutinib treatment.

The CDR3 here is CASIGGVLGADTQYF. The CDR3 DNA follows: TGTGCCAGCATTGGTGGCGTATTAGGGGCAGATACGCAGTATTTT. The chain recombines TRBV6-6 with TRBJ2-3; TRBD1 is a possible D gene (5 bases). The V end lost 7 bases, the J end lost 4 bases, and 18 bases lay between the germline ends. CDR1 is MNHNY, CDR2 SVGAGI, per germline (reference sequence). The CDR3 runs to 15 residues.